The sequence of this TCR beta chain was determined in a study of blood T cell repertoires in COVID-19. In this sample, this clone turned up many times. Using immunoSEQ multiplex PCR, the repertoire was profiled, and TCRdb retains in-frame clones only, with some absent. The table shows approximately 80,000 clones, with less than 85% occurring only once. Germline CDR1 and CDR2: LNHDA and SQIVND (reference sequence). V dropped 9 bases and J dropped 12 bases, with 15 bases sitting between them. The CDR3 consists of 11 residues. The source is a man between 65 and 85 years old with active or convalescent COVID-19. The chain couples TRBV19 to TRBJ1-5; D is perhaps TRBD1 (5 bases). The specimen was peripheral blood. CDR3 bases: TGTGCCAGCGGATCAGGGTTGGTCCAGCATTTT. Residues: CASGSGLVQHF.